These 17 T cell receptor beta chains were all obtained from the same sample, sequenced in a study of identical twins. A single record per CDR3 protein comes from TCRdb applying MiXCR to the 5' RACE reads. The sample contains a few hundred thousand distinct CDR3 sequences, about 8.9% of which appear only once. These sequences were also reported in another study, on yellow fever vaccine responses in identical twins.

The source material was CD8+ T cells sorted from blood. The receptors shown here come from a woman aged 18-30 years in good health.

This clonotype was detected only a few times. V usage is TRBV20-1 and J usage is TRBJ2-3; 10 nucleotides align to TRBD2. The CDR3 spans 17 residues. CDR1 and CDR2 from the germline V gene are DFQATT and SNEGSKA (reference sequence). Germline trimming cut 5 bases from V and 1 base from J; bases unmatched to any gene: 12. The CDR3 region is CSALGYGLAERTDTQYF. DNA for the CDR3: TGCAGTGCTCTCGGATACGGACTAGCGGAACGCACAGATACGCAGTATTTT.

On this clonotype itself: This clone may be a read error of a much larger clone one base away. The rearrangement joins TRBV29-1 to TRBJ2-1, with TRBD2 matching 9 bases. There are 14 residues in the CDR3. V trimming: 5 bases; J trimming: 11 bases; junction bases outside the gene matches: 13. CDR1 SQVTM and CDR2 ANQGSEA come from the germline V gene. The CDR3 region is CSVLTGTSRDKQFF. The DNA of the CDR3 is TGCAGCGTTTTGACCGGGACTAGCAGGGATAAGCAGTTCTTC.

This clonotype was seen more than once but under ten times. J is TRBJ2-5 and V is TRBV12-3 or TRBV12-4, with 11 bases that match TRBD2. This CDR3 is built from 14 residues. V lost 6 bases and J lost 5; bases outside the gene matches: 5. CDR3 amino acids: CASRPTSGSETQYF. The CDR3 region has the DNA TGTGCCAGCAGGCCTACTAGCGGGAGCGAGACCCAGTACTTC.

This clonotype was recorded a few times. The genes are TRBV4-3 and TRBJ2-2, with D tentatively TRBD1 (7 bases). From germline, CDR1 is LGHNA and CDR2 YSLEER. This CDR3 has 16 amino acids. Trimming removed 0 bases from V and 6 bases from J, with 14 bases in between. The CDR3 protein is CASSQDRTGEAGELFF. CDR3 bases: TGCGCCAGCAGCCAAGATAGAACAGGGGAGGCCGGGGAGCTGTTTTTT.

The chain uses TRBV27 and TRBJ2-3; D might be TRBD1 (6 bases). V lost 8 bases to trimming and J lost 2 bases, with 11 bases between them. The CDR3 covers 13 residues. Germline-derived CDR1 and CDR2 are MNHEY and SMNVEV (reference sequence). The CDR3 is CASGGGYTDTQYF. CDR3 DNA sequence: TGTGCCAGCGGGGGCGGGTACACAGATACGCAGTATTTT.

There are a few counts of this clonotype. CDR3 in amino acids: CASRPQGGGTEAFF. In nucleotides, the CDR3 is TGTGCCAGCAGGCCCCAGGGAGGGGGCACTGAAGCTTTCTTT. The chain is built from TRBV7-3 and TRBJ1-1; tentatively, D is TRBD1 (6 bases). Germline loops: CDR1 SGHTA, CDR2 FQGTGA. The CDR3 covers 14 residues. V gave up 6 bases and J gave up 4 bases, with 15 bases separating them.

This chain joins TRBV2 and TRBJ2-3, with 8 bases matching TRBD2. The CDR3 contains 14 residues. Trimming took 6 bases from V and 6 from J; bases not matched to a gene: 8. Germline CDR1 SNHLY, CDR2 FYNNEI. The CDR3 spells CASSGLAGTDTQYF. CDR3 coding DNA: TGTGCCAGCAGCGGACTAGCCGGGACGGATACGCAGTATTTT.

The V gene is TRBV9, the J gene TRBJ2-3, with 10 bases fitting TRBD1. The CDR3 is 17 residues long. Germline loops: CDR1 SGDLS, CDR2 YYNGEE. V dropped 3 bases and J dropped 3; count of bases not matched to a gene: 10. The CDR3 DNA reads TGTGCCAGCAGCGACCGACAGGGGGCGTCTGTTACAGATACGCAGTATTTT. The encoded protein is CASSDRQGASVTDTQYF.

This clonotype was detected ten times or more. The V and J genes are TRBV29-1 and TRBJ2-1; 9 bases agree with TRBD2. Germline lookup yields CDR1 SQVTM and CDR2 ANQGSEA. The CDR3 is made up of 14 amino acids. V lost 2 bases, J lost 6 bases, and 5 bases stayed unmatched. The CDR3 sequence is CSVEMREGANEQFF. The CDR3 DNA sequence: TGCAGCGTTGAAATGCGGGAGGGGGCCAATGAGCAGTTCTTC.

This chain joins TRBV15 and TRBJ2-3; D is possibly TRBD1 (5 bases). CDR3 length: 16 residues. Trimming removed 1 base at V and 3 bases at J, with 14 bases between. CDR1 LNHNV and CDR2 YYDKDF come from the germline V gene (reference sequence). The CDR3 bases are TGTGCCACCAGCAGAGCCCTTGACAGTTTAACAGATACGCAGTATTTT. Translated: CATSRALDSLTDTQYF.

The chain is built from TRBV3-1 and TRBJ2-7, with D hard to call. Germline V gene data show CDR1 as LGHDT and CDR2 as YNNKEL (reference sequence). V gave up 0 bases and J gave up 5 bases, with 8 bases separating them. The CDR3 length is 13 residues. The CDR3 region has the DNA TGTGCCAGCAGCCAAGATTCCCGAAACGAGCAGTACTTC. Translating gives CASSQDSRNEQYF.

In this sample, this clonotype turned up a few times. J is TRBJ1-2 and V is TRBV5-1; 7 bases are shared with TRBD1. The CDR3 has 14 residues. J lost 3 bases, V lost 1 base, and 3 bases had no gene match. The V gene's germline CDR1 is SGHRS and CDR2 YFSETQ. The CDR3 DNA follows: TGCGCCAGCAGCTTGAACAGGGGAGACTATGGCTACACCTTC. Protein sequence: CASSLNRGDYGYTF.

This clonotype was seen repeatedly, ten times or more. The V gene is TRBV29-1, the J gene TRBJ1-1; D gene unclear. Germline CDR1 SQVTM, CDR2 ANQGSEA. CDR3 length: 12 amino acids. The V end lost 1 base, the J end lost 4 bases, and 7 bases lay between the germline ends. The CDR3 DNA reads as TGCAGCGTTGAAGGGCAGAGCACTGAAGCTTTCTTT. Amino acid sequence: CSVEGQSTEAFF.

Ten or more counts support this clonotype. The rearrangement joins TRBV7-9 to TRBJ1-1, with D uncertain. V was trimmed by 1 base and J by 3 bases, leaving 12 bases between them. There are 15 residues in the CDR3. The germline CDR1 and CDR2 sequences are SEHNR and FQNEAQ (reference sequence). The CDR3 loop reads CASSLGSVPDTEAFF. The CDR3 nucleotides are TGTGCCAGCAGCTTAGGATCGGTTCCGGACACTGAAGCTTTCTTT.

Only a few counts were recorded for this clonotype. The J gene is TRBJ2-5, the V gene TRBV20-1, with 7 bases lining up with TRBD1. CDR3 size: 14 residues. The germline V gene has CDR1 DFQATT and CDR2 SNEGSKA (reference sequence). J lost 5 bases, V lost 5 bases, and 11 bases had no gene match. The CDR3 DNA is TGCAGTGCTCCTACAGGGGCCATCGGGGAGACCCAGTACTTC. Amino acids: CSAPTGAIGETQYF.

This clonotype was found a few times. This chain joins TRBV12-3 or TRBV12-4 and TRBJ2-7, with D possibly TRBD1 on 6 matching bases. V was shortened by 6 bases and J by 3 bases, with 18 bases between the two germline ends. This CDR3 comprises 15 residues. The CDR3 sequence: CASSSSSGADYEQYF. The CDR3 DNA follows: TGTGCCAGCAGCTCCTCCTCAGGGGCGGACTACGAGCAGTACTTC.

This clonotype came up many times. The chain uses TRBV15 and TRBJ1-5; D remains unclear. The CDR3 totals 16 residues. Trimming pared 0 bases from V and 0 bases from J, leaving 9 bases between. The germline V gene has CDR1 LNHNV and CDR2 YYDKDF (reference sequence). The CDR3 reads CATSREGDGSNQPQHF. The CDR3 DNA reads TGTGCCACCAGCAGAGAAGGCGATGGTAGCAATCAGCCCCAGCATTTT.